These T cell receptor beta chains were read from a single sample in a study of response to subunit inactivated influenza vaccine. TCRdb ran MiXCR on the RT-PCR reads and lists one entry per CDR3 protein. This sample has approximately 200,000 distinct CDR3 sequences, with 14% found just once. The specimen was CD8+ T cells sorted from PBMCs, collected about 5 days after vaccination. These receptors were obtained from a man aged 50-59 years who received an inactivated influenza vaccine. Each CDR3 is given with its conserved first and last residue.

>TRBJ2-1|TRBV20-1
CSAPASGGGYNEQFF
>TRBJ2-2|TRBV14
CASSQAGNTGELFF
>TRBJ2-7|TRBV27
CASSTGRIYEQYF
>TRBJ1-3|TRBV6-5
CASSYQQGIRGNTIYF
>TRBJ1-1|TRBV29-1
CSVEGVPEAFF
>TRBJ2-7|TRBV7-9
CASSLVKAGGYEQYF
>TRBJ2-5|TRBV4-3
CASSQGRETQYF
>TRBJ2-7|TRBV5-6
CASSLGVGPSYEQYF
>TRBJ2-7|TRBV20-1
CSASLEWDSRGEQYF
>TRBJ2-7|TRBV7-8
CASSRLAQTYEQYF
>TRBJ2-7|TRBV29-1
CSVEKGVEQYF
>TRBJ1-1|TRBV20-1
CSARESQDRKSFVTEAFF
>TRBJ2-3|TRBV9
CASSSRGLAGVGSTDTQYF
>TRBJ2-7|TRBV30
CAWSLGGSYEQYF
>TRBJ2-1|TRBV7-8
CASSFLGTGGRNEQFF